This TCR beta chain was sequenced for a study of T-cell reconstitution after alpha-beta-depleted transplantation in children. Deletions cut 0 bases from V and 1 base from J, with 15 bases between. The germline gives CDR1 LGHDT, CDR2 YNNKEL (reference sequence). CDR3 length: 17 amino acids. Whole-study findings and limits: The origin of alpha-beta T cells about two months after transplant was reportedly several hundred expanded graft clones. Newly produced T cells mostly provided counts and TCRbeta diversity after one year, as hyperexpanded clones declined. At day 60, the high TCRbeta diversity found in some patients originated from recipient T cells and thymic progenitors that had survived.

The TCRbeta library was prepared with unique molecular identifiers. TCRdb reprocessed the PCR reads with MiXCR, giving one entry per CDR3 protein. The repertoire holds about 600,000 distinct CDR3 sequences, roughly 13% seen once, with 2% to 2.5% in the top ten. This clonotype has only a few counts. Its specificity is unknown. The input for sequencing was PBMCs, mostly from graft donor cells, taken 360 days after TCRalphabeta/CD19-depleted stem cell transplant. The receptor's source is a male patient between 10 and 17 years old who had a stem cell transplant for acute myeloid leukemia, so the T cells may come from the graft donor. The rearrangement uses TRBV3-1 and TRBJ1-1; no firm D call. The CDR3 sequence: CASSQDQVGPENTEAFF. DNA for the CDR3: TGTGCCAGCAGCCAAGATCAAGTTGGGCCGGAGAACACTGAAGCTTTCTTT.